The text below deals with one T cell receptor (beta chain). Its specificity is unknown. The data stem from a study of cytomegalovirus exposure and HLA in healthy donors. The overall study: Of the donors genotyped, several hundred in all, 75% to 85% fell in the Caucasian-associated ancestry cluster.

Whole-study findings and limits: Rare TCR sequences predominated, though certain public TCRs were found in many donors. Specificity of a few CMV-associated chains for CMV antigens was verified in vitro.

PCR primers comprised 60 Vbeta and 13 Jbeta primers. The method was immunoSEQ multiplex PCR; TCRdb's version includes in-frame clones alone and lacks a portion of them. The sample yields 65,000 to 85,000 clones, about four fifths seen once. V lost 1 base to trimming and J lost 8 bases, with 14 bases between them. This CDR3 comprises 15 residues. Looked up from germline, CDR1 is SGHNT and CDR2 is YENEEA. This chain joins TRBV11-3 and TRBJ1-4; D is perhaps TRBD1 (6 bases). The source of this sequence is a woman in her thirties or forties in good health and CMV-seropositive. Sequencing input: PBMCs. For the CDR3, the DNA is TGTGCCAGCAGCTTAGGGACCGGGACATCCGAAAAACTGTTTTTT. Translating it yields CASSLGTGTSEKLFF.